This T cell receptor (beta chain) comes out of a study of T cells in Graves' hyperthyroidism and ophthalmopathy. Overall study results and limits: Blood also held most thyroid clonotypes expanded beyond 0.001.

The CDR3 is 12 residues long. The V end was cut by 3 bases, the J end by 10 bases, with 10 bases between. CDR1 and CDR2 from the germline V gene are SNHLY and FYNNEI. Authors of the study amplified TCR beta CDR3 regions from RNA transcripts. The HTBI primer set served for first-round RT-PCR of the TCR CDR3. TCRdb reprocessed the multiplex PCR reads with MiXCR, giving one entry per CDR3 protein. The sample includes some 440,000 distinct CDR3 sequences, 15% to 19% of them seen just once. In its sample, this clonotype was seen a few times. Its cognate antigen is unknown. The receptor was isolated from a woman aged 18-29 years with Graves' hyperthyroidism. The sample consisted of blood. The chain employs TRBV2 and TRBJ2-1, with a weak D call TRBD2 (5 bases). The CDR3, as DNA: TGTGCCAGCAGTGAGTTCCCGGGGGAGCAGTTCTTC. It encodes CASSEFPGEQFF. Full variable domain (missing parts from reference TRBV2 and TRBJ2-1): EPEVTQTPSHQVTQMGQEVILRCVPISNHLYFYWYRQILGQKVEFLVSFYNNEISEKSEIFDDQFSVERPDGSNFTLKIRSTKLEDSAMYFCASSEFPGEQFFGPGTRLTVL.